The TCR beta chain described here comes from a study of T-cell memory formation after mild COVID-19. Notes on the study in general: There were some responding clones in pre-infection memory, which suggested that cross-reactive memory had joined. While clones contracting from day 15 to 85 were balanced between CD4 and CD8, later expanders leaned CD4+. CD4+ contracting clones were mainly CM and EM; CD8+ ones, EMRA. The authors left the SARS-CoV-2 specificity of second-wave clones peaking on day 37 unconfirmed.

As concerns this clonotype: Its target is unknown.

TCRdb recomputed calls from the 5' RACE reads with MiXCR, one row per CDR3 protein. This sample carries tens of thousands of distinct CDR3 sequences, approximately 15% of them seen once, and the ten largest clones take 31%. The CDR3 is 13 residues long. With 3 bases removed from V and 3 bases from J, the gap between germline ends came to 9 bases. The germline gives CDR1 MNHEY, CDR2 SMNVEV (reference sequence). This clonotype was obtained from an adult woman who had mild COVID-19 (a few samples of this study predate the infection). Cell type and time point are not known. This chain connects TRBV27 to TRBJ2-7, with a possible D match to TRBD1 (5 bases). The sample consisted of PBMCs or a T cell subset sorted from them (not recorded which). The CDR3 loop is CASSLGRNYEQYF. The CDR3 DNA is TGTGCCAGCAGTTTGGGGCGGAACTACGAGCAGTACTTC.